A few counts support the clone carrying this T cell receptor (beta chain). Its specificity is unknown. The sample originates from a study of naive and memory T cell subsets. Study observations and caveats: A few larger clonotypes appeared in naive repertoires, especially CD8, possibly memory cells re-expressing CD45RA.

Germline assignment: CDR1 MDHEN and CDR2 SYDVKM. The V and J ends lost 8 bases and 0 bases, in that order; junction bases with no gene match: 2. The CDR3 has 14 amino acids. Two oligonucleotides, mixed equimolar, formed the beta constant-region primer covering TRBC1 and TRBC2. Ligated cDNA was amplified by four rounds of PCR with nested alpha and beta constant-region primers and SP2. From the UMI-ligation and nested PCR reads, TCRdb called clonotypes with MiXCR, one entry per CDR3 protein. The table has 150,000 or so distinct CDR3 sequences, 22% seen once. The chain is built from TRBV28 and TRBJ2-1; 9 nucleotides match TRBD2. This clonotype originated in a human donor in good health. The specimen sequenced was naive CD4+ T cells from blood. This CDR3 is CASFSGSSYNEQFF. CDR3 DNA: TGTGCCAGCTTTAGCGGGAGCTCCTACAATGAGCAGTTCTTC.